These 15 T cell receptor beta chains came from one sample sequenced in a study of blood T cell repertoires in COVID-19. Assay used: immunoSEQ multiplex PCR; TCRdb lists only in-frame clones, some missing. The data contain fewer than 300,000 clones, approximately 85% of them singletons. The specimen was peripheral blood. Receptor source: a man aged 45-65 years with active or convalescent COVID-19.

The V gene is TRBV7-8, the J gene TRBJ1-2; 7 bases map to TRBD1. The germline V gene encodes CDR1 SGHVS and CDR2 FQNEAQ. Losses at the gene ends were 2 bases for V and 6 bases for J; bases not matched to a gene: 18. The CDR3 has 18 amino acids. The CDR3 here is CASSLRRIGTAPSDGYTF. The CDR3 coding sequence is TGTGCCAGCAGCTTACGACGGATTGGGACAGCTCCTTCGGATGGCTACACCTTC. Based on the CDR3 plus reference TRBV7-8 and TRBJ1-2, the full variable domain is GAGVSQSPRYKVAKRGQDVALRCDPISGHVSLFWYQQALGQGPEFLTYFQNEAQLDKSGLPSDRFFAERPEGSVSTLKIQRTQQEDSAVYLCASSLRRIGTAPSDGYTFGSGTRLTVV.

This clone was seen a handful of times. The chain links TRBV15 to TRBJ1-5; D uncertain. The CDR3 consists of 15 residues. Germline CDR1 is LNHNV and CDR2 is YYDKDF (reference sequence). V lost 0 bases and J lost 5, with 11 bases in between. The CDR3 coding sequence is TGTGCCACCAGCAGAGATCCGGGGTCGCATCAGCCCCAGCATTTT. Protein product: CATSRDPGSHQPQHF. The full variable domain, rest sourced from reference TRBV15 and TRBJ1-5, is DAMVIQNPRYQVTQFGKPVTLSCSQTLNHNVMYWYQQKSSQAPKLLFHYYDKDFNNEADTPDNFQSRRPNTSFCFLDIRSPGLGDTAMYLCATSRDPGSHQPQHFGDGTRLSIL.

There are a few counts of this clone. This chain uses TRBV21-1 with TRBJ1-1; TRBD1, the D gene given by the table, was not confirmed from the DNA. TRBV21-1 is marked as a pseudogene. This CDR3 is 13 amino acids long. The CDR3 nucleotides read TGTGCCAGCAGCAAAAGGGGCGGCATACGGGCTTTCTTT. Its protein is CASSKRGGIRAFF.

V and J are TRBV6-6 and TRBJ2-7; TRBD2 agrees at 13 bases. The CDR3 runs 16 residues. The junction had 6 bases not matched to a gene; V was cut back by 5 bases and J by 2 bases. Germline V CDR1 and CDR2: MNHNY, SVGAGI (reference sequence). The CDR3, as DNA: TGTGCCAGCAGTCCGGGACTAGCGGGACGGGCCTACGAGCAGTACTTC. It yields the protein CASSPGLAGRAYEQYF.

This clone has just one count. The chain uses TRBV4-1 and TRBJ2-5; weak D call: TRBD2 (7 bases). Germline CDR1 MGHRA, CDR2 YSYEKL. This CDR3 has 15 residues. The V end lost 0 bases, the J end lost 5 bases, and 13 bases lay between the germline ends. CDR3 nucleotides: TGCGCCAGCAGCCAAGAATCGGGGGGCGGTGAGACCCAGTACTTC. Translated: CASSQESGGGETQYF.

This clone appeared many times. The rearrangement uses TRBV23-1 and TRBJ1-5; tentatively, D is TRBD1 (5 bases). TRBV23-1 is an ORF; its function is uncertain. The V gene lost 7 bases and the J gene lost 6 bases, with 22 bases spanning the gap. This CDR3 contains 16 residues. DNA for the CDR3: TGCGCCAGCACAAAGCTGGCAGCCAGGGCGTGTCAGCCCCAGCATTTT. Translating it yields CASTKLAARACQPQHF.

This CDR3 reads CASSVLASSTDTQYF. The CDR3 DNA sequence: TGTGCCAGCAGCGTACTAGCCTCTAGCACAGATACGCAGTATTTT. The chain joins TRBV9 to TRBJ2-3, with D possibly matching TRBD2 (5 bases). Germline V gives CDR1 SGDLS, CDR2 YYNGEE. CDR3 size: 15 residues. Trimming shortened V by 1 base and J by 0 bases, and 9 bases separated the two germline ends.

The CDR3 spells CASSPGDTEAFF. The CDR3 DNA reads TGTGCCAGCAGTCCAGGGGACACTGAAGCTTTCTTT. The chain combines TRBV5-6 with TRBJ1-1, with a weak D call TRBD1 (6 bases). Germline CDR1 reads SGHDT; CDR2 reads YYEEEE. The CDR3 totals 12 residues. V was cut by 5 bases and J by 3 bases, with 8 bases left in between. Full variable domain (remainder filled in from reference TRBV5-6 and TRBJ1-1): DAGVTQSPTHLIKTRGQQVTLRCSPKSGHDTVSWYQQALGQGPQFIFQYYEEEERQRGNFPDRFSGHQFPNYSSELNVNALLLGDSALYLCASSPGDTEAFFGQGTRLTVV.

V gene TRBV9 combines with J gene TRBJ2-1, with TRBD1 matching over 9 bases. CDR1 and CDR2 (germline): SGDLS, YYNGEE. The junction had 5 bases not matched to a gene; V was cut back by 4 bases and J by 6 bases. This CDR3 spans 14 amino acids. CDR3 nucleotide sequence: TGTGCCAGCAGCCCCGGGACAGGGTTCAATGAGCAGTTCTTC. Amino acids: CASSPGTGFNEQFF.

Note on this clone: Other nucleotide sequences in the sample specify the same CDR3. The V call is TRBV19, the J call TRBJ2-3, with 8 positions matching TRBD2. This CDR3 region has 14 residues. V lost 1 base, J lost 4 bases, and 1 base stayed unmatched. Germline values: CDR1 LNHDA, CDR2 SQIVND (reference sequence). The CDR3 nucleotides are TGTGCCAGTAGTATAGGGACTAGCCCAGATACGCAGTATTTT. This translates into CASSIGTSPDTQYF.

This sequence joins TRBV2 and TRBJ1-3; tentatively, D is TRBD1 (5 bases). Germline CDR1 SNHLY, CDR2 FYNNEI. The CDR3 extends over 14 amino acids. Trimming cost V 6 bases and J 2 bases, with 11 bases left between them. The CDR3 DNA reads TGTGCCAGCAGGAGAACAGGAGCTGGAAACACCATATATTTT. Protein product: CASRRTGAGNTIYF.

This rearrangement joins TRBV11-2 to TRBJ1-3, with TRBD1 matching 9 bases. Looked up from germline, CDR1 is SGHAT and CDR2 is FQNNGV. Trimming removed 1 base from V and 4 bases from J; junction bases left unmatched: 8. This CDR3 has 17 residues. In DNA, the CDR3 is TGTGCCAGCAGCTTAGTCCTGGGACAGGGTACAGGAAACACCATATATTTT. This encodes CASSLVLGQGTGNTIYF. The full variable domain, in which reference TRBV11-2 and TRBJ1-3 provide the parts outside the CDR3, is EAGVAQSPRYKIIEKRQSVAFWCNPISGHATLYWYQQILGQGPKLLIQFQNNGVVDDSQLPKDRFSAERLKGVDSTLKIQPAKLEDSAVYLCASSLVLGQGTGNTIYFGEGSWLTVV.

The chain uses TRBV19 and TRBJ1-2, with 7 bases matching TRBD1. Germline V gives CDR1 LNHDA, CDR2 SQIVND (reference sequence). The CDR3 is made up of 13 amino acids. V lost 5 bases and J lost 3; bases outside the gene matches: 3. The CDR3 DNA is TGTGCCAGTAGTCGACAGGGCCACTATGGCTACACCTTC. This codes for CASSRQGHYGYTF.

The CDR3 protein is CASSHPTSGKTDTQYF. CDR3 bases: TGTGCCAGCAGCCACCCGACTAGCGGGAAAACAGATACGCAGTATTTT. The chain recombines TRBV4-2 with TRBJ2-3, with TRBD2 matching over 11 bases. Trimming took 3 bases from V and 3 from J; bases not matched to a gene: 5. CDR3 length: 16 residues. Germline CDR1 is LGHNA and CDR2 is YNFKEQ.

The chain combines TRBV18 with TRBJ2-3, with 7 bases identical to TRBD2. CDR3 length: 15 residues. V was pared by 5 bases and J by 5 bases, with 10 bases of the junction left unmatched. CDR1 KGHSH and CDR2 LQKENI come from the germline V gene. The CDR3 loop reads CASSSREVGGDTQYF. CDR3 DNA: TGTGCCAGCTCATCCCGGGAGGTCGGGGGAGATACGCAGTATTTT.